Given below is one T cell receptor beta chain in context. The antigen remains undetermined. The data were taken from a study of shared clonotypes between healthy human individuals. Overall study: The donors, two women and a few men, were aged 18 to 49. Findings and limits, study-wide: An effect of sequencing depth on clonotype sharing among donors was expected. Generation probability values for non-shared clonotypes were lower than those for clonotypes shared by all four donors.

The deep-level immunoSEQ assay was used. Libraries were prepared by immunoSEQ multiplex PCR; TCRdb keeps only in-frame clonotypes and omits some of them. This table holds hundreds of thousands of clones, approximately 95% found once. V lost 2 bases to trimming and J lost 11 bases, with 7 bases between them. This CDR3 spans 12 amino acids. The V gene's germline CDR1 is MDHEN and CDR2 SYDVKM. Positively selected for CCR7, the CD45RO-negative cells used as naive CD8 cells excluded terminally differentiated effector memory CD45RA+ cells. The sequence came from a woman in her 30s in good health. Sequenced material: naive CD8+ T cells sorted from blood. The chain employs TRBV28 and TRBJ1-6; no firm D call. The CDR3 loop reads CASSLGNTPLHF. In DNA form, the CDR3 reads TGTGCCAGCAGTTTAGGGAATACACCCCTCCACTTT.